The rows below give T cell receptor beta chains drawn from one sample of a study of blood T cells in healthy people across ages. TCRdb recomputed calls from the 5' RACE reads with MiXCR, one row per CDR3 protein. The top ten clones hold about a quarter of a sample with 800,000 to 900,000 distinct CDR3 sequences, 60% to 80% of them seen once. Source material: blood. The receptors shown here come from a young man in good health. CDR3s leave out the opening cysteine and the closing phenylalanine or tryptophan.

v_gene	CDR3aa
TRBV12-3/TRBV12-4	ASSTGDGSYEQY
TRBV6-5	ASSKGASLGYT
TRBV12-3/TRBV12-4	ASSLRGLGEKLF
TRBV7-9	ASHLAYQETQY
TRBV7-2	ASSLDGITTYEQY
TRBV10-3	AISDNARGPETQY
TRBV10-3	AARPGQGETQY
TRBV27	ASSLQAPPTAKNIQY
TRBV7-9	ASSLGTGLAYEQY
TRBV6-5	ASSIQDSYNHNEQF
TRBV11-2	ASSSVGVRAYEQY
TRBV20-1	SAPGTSGYNEQF
TRBV7-3	ASSLSIALNTEAF
TRBV27	ASGLSRGNEQY
TRBV7-2	ASSLTSGVLQY
TRBV7-2	ASSLASQGVYQPQH
TRBV6-1	ASSGQVYNEQF
TRBV6-1	ASSEALRRGQGAKNIQY
TRBV27	ASSLGGSYGYT
TRBV27	ASSLSRVDNEQF
TRBV18	ASSPDGELADTQY
TRBV2	ASSDWGAASTDTQY
TRBV7-8	ASREGNTYNEQF
TRBV7-2	ASSQRLASYEQY
TRBV12-3/TRBV12-4	ASSLSANSPLH
TRBV6-2/TRBV6-3	ASIGGDGGYT
TRBV9	ASSVGRGNSPLH
TRBV6-2/TRBV6-3	ASSRAGQGNNEQF
TRBV5-1	ASSTSGGRNEQF
TRBV7-2	ASSLTSGGHNEQF
TRBV4-2	ASSQDTGRGRETQY
TRBV12-3/TRBV12-4	ASSKPDREQF
TRBV7-2	ASTTPAIYNEQF
TRBV4-3	ASSQDWLDTQY
TRBV28	ASSLTGVNEQY
TRBV10-3	ASRGGAADTQY
TRBV20-1	SAKGTGGARETQY
TRBV7-2	ASSRDKDRQSYEQY
TRBV20-1	SAFPTSGPKETQY
TRBV6-5	ASSYFEADTQY
TRBV20-1	SAKGGGGNYNEQF
TRBV18	ASSPSSGFNIQY
TRBV20-1	SATGTKRRGGFGETQY
TRBV2	ASRTQANYGYT
TRBV6-5	ASTTGGREQY
TRBV12-3/TRBV12-4	ASSFPGANEQF
TRBV20-1	SAREPDRVNYEQY